This T cell receptor beta chain was sequenced for a study of T cell responses to AZD1222 COVID-19 vaccine. Turning to the study itself: The analysis combined second doses at about 4 or about 12 weeks. Study observations and caveats: Baseline serology detected seropositivity in only 5 to 7 AZD1222 recipients. Vaccine-associated CD4 TCRs ranged over spike, dominating at 160-218 and 743-854. Unmutated variant regions are reportedly the target of nearly half of TCRs that are spike-specific.

On this clone: The antigen is not known.

The CDR3 contains 17 residues. CDR1 is SEHNR, CDR2 FQNEAQ, per germline (reference sequence). J lost 1 base, V lost 5 bases, and 11 bases had no gene match. Generated by immunoSEQ multiplex PCR, the TCRdb table keeps only in-frame clones and is missing some. There are about 60,000 clones in the sample; about 79% occur only once, and 20% lies in the top ten. The chain carries TRBV7-9 and TRBJ1-2, with 9 positions matching TRBD1. Sequenced material: peripheral blood, taken on day 0 of AZD1222 vaccination. The receptor's source is an adult in good health. The CDR3 DNA follows: TGTGCCAGCAGCCACCGGGACAGGGCCGGCCTTAACTATGGCTACACCTTC. Amino acids: CASSHRDRAGLNYGYTF. The full variable domain, in which reference TRBV7-9 and TRBJ1-2 provide the parts outside the CDR3, is DTGVSQNPRHKITKRGQNVTFRCDPISEHNRLYWYRQTLGQGPEFLTYFQNEAQLEKSRLLSDRFSAERPKGSFSTLEIQRTEQGDSAMYLCASSHRDRAGLNYGYTFGSGTRLTVV.